One sample yielded the 5 T cell receptor beta chains listed below, sequenced in a study of cytomegalovirus exposure and HLA in healthy donors. Amplification used 60 Vbeta primers and 13 Jbeta primers. Assay: immunoSEQ multiplex PCR; the TCRdb copy retains only in-frame clones and omits some. The sample includes approximately 160,000 clones, over 60% of them seen just once. Material for sequencing was PBMCs. The receptors here all came from a woman aged 25 to 39 in good health and CMV-seronegative.

The chain has TRBV6-1 and TRBJ2-7, with 9 bases identical to TRBD1. From germline, CDR1 is MNHNS and CDR2 SASEGT. The junction had 4 bases not matched to a gene; V was cut back by 9 bases and J by 1 base. This CDR3 spans 13 amino acids. CDR3 in amino acids: CASKGQGSYEQYF. The DNA of the CDR3 is TGTGCCAGTAAGGGACAGGGATCCTACGAGCAGTACTTC.

The chain links TRBV7-4 to TRBJ2-7; 8 bases are a match to TRBD2. V lost 5 bases, J lost 3 bases, and 6 bases stayed unmatched. The CDR3 spans 14 residues. The V gene's germline CDR1 is SGHVT and CDR2 SQSDAQ. The CDR3 reads CASSPGLAGYEQYF. As DNA, the CDR3 is TGTGCCAGCAGCCCTGGTCTAGCGGGCTACGAGCAGTACTTC.

The rearrangement links TRBV4-1 to TRBJ1-1; D remains unclear. CDR1 and CDR2 from the germline V gene are MGHRA and YSYEKL. The CDR3 extends over 14 amino acids. V was pared by 0 bases and J by 7 bases, with 12 bases between. The CDR3 coding sequence is TGCGCCAGCAGCCAAGACGAGGGATACGGTGAAGCTTTCTTT. Amino acids: CASSQDEGYGEAFF.

At least ten counts were recorded for this clone. The rearrangement uses TRBV7-9 and TRBJ2-7, with 8 positions matching TRBD1. There are 14 residues in the CDR3. J lost 5 bases, V lost 1 base, and 4 bases had no gene match. Germline V CDR1 and CDR2: SEHNR, FQNEAQ (reference sequence). The CDR3 loop is CASSLGSGGDEQYF. The CDR3 DNA is TGTGCCAGCAGCTTAGGTTCAGGGGGCGACGAGCAGTACTTC.

This clone was seen a few times. CDR3 sequence: CASRSPGLLLSGANVLTF. CDR3 nucleotide sequence: TGTGCCAGTAGGTCCCCAGGCCTACTCCTCTCTGGGGCCAACGTCCTGACTTTC. V usage is TRBV19 and J usage is TRBJ2-6; D unclear. Per germline, CDR1 LNHDA and CDR2 SQIVND (reference sequence). V lost 6 bases, J lost 0 bases, and 18 bases lay in between. The CDR3 is 18 amino acids.